The 10 T cell receptor beta chains listed next were all sequenced from one sample in a study of cytomegalovirus exposure and HLA in healthy donors. PCR involved 60 Vbeta and 13 Jbeta primers. Only in-frame clones appear in the TCRdb table, and some are missing; sequencing was by immunoSEQ multiplex PCR. The profile shows 170,000 or so clones, around 86% of them singletons. The sample taken for sequencing was PBMCs. These receptors originate from a man over 45 in good health and CMV-seronegative.

This sequence joins TRBV27 and TRBJ2-5, with a tentative D call TRBD2 (7 bases). Germline V gene sequence: CDR1 MNHEY, CDR2 SMNVEV (reference sequence). Trimming took off 8 bases at V and 4 bases at J, with 26 bases between the two ends. CDR3 length equals 17 residues. CDR3 sequence: CASSMGGGRRLGETQYF. CDR3 DNA: TGTGCCAGCTCAATGGGCGGGGGCCGCCGGCTTGGAGAGACCCAGTACTTC.

The chain recombines TRBV2 with TRBJ2-5; 7 bases are shared with TRBD2. V gave up 6 bases and J gave up 1 base; unmatched junction bases: 11. Germline values: CDR1 SNHLY, CDR2 FYNNEI. There are 16 residues in the CDR3. The CDR3 DNA reads TGTGCCAGCAGCCGCGGACTAGTAAGGCCCCAAGAGACCCAGTACTTC. Its protein is CASSRGLVRPQETQYF.

The gene calls are TRBV9 and TRBJ1-1; D unresolved. Germline lookup yields CDR1 SGDLS and CDR2 YYNGEE. The CDR3 consists of 18 residues. Deletions cut 3 bases from V and 1 base from J, with 22 bases between. The CDR3 DNA is TGTGCCAGCAGCGCCATCACCGGGGATCCCTTAGGGAACACTGAAGCTTTCTTT. Amino acid sequence: CASSAITGDPLGNTEAFF.

This clone appeared once. CDR3 protein: CASSGGGTGANVLTF. In nucleotides, the CDR3 is TGTGCCAGCAGCGGTGGGGGGACTGGGGCCAACGTCCTGACTTTC. The chain joins TRBV7-2 to TRBJ2-6; possibly TRBD2 for D (6 bases). Trimming pared 5 bases from V and 2 bases from J, leaving 10 bases between. Germline CDR1 reads SGHTA; CDR2 reads FQGNSA. The CDR3 length is 15 residues.

This clone was seen once. The V call is TRBV5-1, the J call TRBJ2-5, with 11 bases matching TRBD1. Germline loops: CDR1 SGHRS, CDR2 YFSETQ. The CDR3 is 15 residues long. After removal of 0 bases from V and 6 bases from J, the junction contained 4 bases not matched to a gene. CDR3 DNA sequence: TGCGCCAGCAGCTTGGTGGGACAGGGGGTACAGACCCAGTACTTC. Translated, it gives CASSLVGQGVQTQYF.

DNA for the CDR3: TGCGCCAGCAGCACGGAACCTACAGGGATTATCTACGAGCAGTACTTC. Its protein is CASSTEPTGIIYEQYF. The chain employs TRBV5-1 and TRBJ2-5; TRBD1 is a possible D gene (6 bases). TRBJ2-7 matches the DNA end more closely, so the J call is doubtful. Per germline, CDR1 SGHRS and CDR2 YFSETQ. This CDR3 is 16 amino acids long.

This clone came up a few times. This chain uses TRBV5-1 with TRBJ2-7; a weak D match, TRBD1 (5 bases). Trimming took off 4 bases at V and 5 bases at J, with 22 bases between the two ends. The CDR3 loop spans 16 amino acids. Looked up from germline, CDR1 is SGHRS and CDR2 is YFSETQ. The CDR3, as DNA: TGCGCCAGCAGCCTTCCGTCGGCAGGGATGAAGGACGAGCAGTACTTC. Translating it yields CASSLPSAGMKDEQYF.

V usage is TRBV10-3 and J usage is TRBJ2-3, with a weak D call TRBD2 (6 bases). V gave up 4 bases and J gave up 6 bases, with 14 bases separating them. The CDR3 extends over 14 amino acids. Per germline, CDR1 ENHRY and CDR2 SYGVKD. For the CDR3, the DNA is TGTGCCATCAGTGGGGGGACTGCTACGGATACGCAGTATTTT. It is translated as CAISGGTATDTQYF.

The CDR3 DNA is TGTGCCAGCAGCACCAGACAGGGGGCGAGGACTGAAGCTTTCTTT. This sequence encodes CASSTRQGARTEAFF. The V gene is TRBV6-6, the J gene TRBJ1-1; TRBD1 aligns across 10 bases. Germline V gene data show CDR1 as MNHNY and CDR2 as SVGAGI (reference sequence). The ends lost 6 bases at V and 5 bases at J; junction bases unmatched: 9. The CDR3 spans 15 residues.

The chain has TRBV7-2 and TRBJ1-2; TRBD1 might be the D (5 bases). The CDR3 runs to 15 residues. The V end lost 1 base, the J end lost 4 bases, and 13 bases lay between the germline ends. Germline V gene data show CDR1 as SGHTA and CDR2 as FQGNSA. For the CDR3, the DNA is TGTGCCAGCAGCTTAGAGCGCAGGGTTGCCTATGGCTACACCTTC. It is translated as CASSLERRVAYGYTF.